These 27 T cell receptor beta chains were all obtained from the same sample, sequenced in a study of identical twins. TCRdb independently ran MiXCR on the 5' RACE reads; one entry per CDR3 protein. The table records hundreds of thousands of distinct CDR3 sequences, 9% to 15% of them present only once. This same sample was also taken into another study, of yellow fever vaccine responses in identical twins.

Sequences were obtained from CD8+ T cells sorted from blood. These receptors came from a woman between 18 and 30 years old in good health.

This clonotype was seen a handful of times. This chain uses TRBV7-9 with TRBJ1-2; possible D gene TRBD1, 6 bases. Germline lookup yields CDR1 SEHNR and CDR2 FQNEAQ (reference sequence). V dropped 5 bases and J dropped 4 bases, with 14 bases sitting between them. The length of the CDR3 is 14 residues. The CDR3 loop is CASSARTDVYGYTF. The CDR3 DNA reads as TGTGCCAGCAGCGCCAGGACAGATGTCTATGGCTACACCTTC. Complete variable domain (other parts from reference TRBV7-9 and TRBJ1-2): DTGVSQNPRHKITKRGQNVTFRCDPISEHNRLYWYRQTLGQGPEFLTYFQNEAQLEKSRLLSDRFSAERPKGSFSTLEIQRTEQGDSAMYLCASSARTDVYGYTFGSGTRLTVV.

The rearrangement uses TRBV7-6 and TRBJ2-1; tentative D call: TRBD2 (6 bases). The CDR3 covers 14 residues. In germline, CDR1 is SGHVS, CDR2 FNYEAQ. V lost 1 base and J lost 5, with 9 bases in between. This CDR3 reads CASSLEASDNEQFF. The CDR3 DNA sequence: TGTGCCAGCAGCTTAGAAGCTAGCGACAATGAGCAGTTCTTC.

The chain combines TRBV21-1 with TRBJ2-2; the D call of TRBD2 is as the table states it, not checked on the DNA. TRBV21-1 is annotated as a pseudogene. The CDR3 runs to 17 residues. The CDR3 DNA reads as TGTGCCAGCAGCAAAGTCTCCGAGCGGTCGAACACCGGGGAGCTGTTTTTT. It is translated as CASSKVSERSNTGELFF.

This chain connects TRBV15 to TRBJ1-3; D call uncertain. The CDR3 spans 15 residues. Germline values: CDR1 LNHNV, CDR2 YYDKDF (reference sequence). Trimming removed 1 base at V and 0 bases at J, with 7 bases between. The CDR3 nucleotides read TGTGCCACCAGCAGAGGCCGCGGCTCTGGAAACACCATATATTTT. Translated: CATSRGRGSGNTIYF. The variable domain in full, completed from reference TRBV15 and TRBJ1-3, reads DAMVIQNPRYQVTQFGKPVTLSCSQTLNHNVMYWYQQKSSQAPKLLFHYYDKDFNNEADTPDNFQSRRPNTSFCFLDIRSPGLGDTAMYLCATSRGRGSGNTIYFGEGSWLTVV.

The chain employs TRBV12-3 or TRBV12-4 and TRBJ2-2, with 11 bases matching TRBD2. The ends lost 8 bases at V and 9 bases at J; junction bases unmatched: 8. The CDR3 extends over 14 amino acids. In nucleotides, the CDR3 is TGTGCCAGCGAACTAGCGGGAGCATTCCGGGAGCTGTTTTTT. Amino acid sequence: CASELAGAFRELFF.

The chain links TRBV10-3 to TRBJ1-1; D call uncertain. Per the germline V gene, CDR1 is ENHRY and CDR2 is SYGVKD. CDR3 length equals 12 residues. Trimming removed 10 bases at V and 6 bases at J, with 15 bases between. The CDR3 coding sequence is TGTGCCAGCGGCCGGACGGCGGCTGAAGCTTTCTTT. Its protein is CASGRTAAEAFF.

The chain employs TRBV7-8 and TRBJ2-1; 10 nucleotides align to TRBD2. Germline CDR1 is SGHVS and CDR2 is FQNEAQ. The junction had 4 bases not matched to a gene; V was cut back by 5 bases and J by 6 bases. The CDR3 contains 14 residues. In nucleotides, the CDR3 is TGTGCCAGCAGCGCACTAGCGGGGCCCAATGAGCAGTTCTTC. Translating it yields CASSALAGPNEQFF.

This clonotype was found a few times. The V and J genes are TRBV7-9 and TRBJ2-3; maybe TRBD2 (6 bases). Trimming pared 5 bases from V and 13 bases from J, leaving 19 bases between. The length of the CDR3 is 13 residues. The germline CDR1 and CDR2 sequences are SEHNR and FQNEAQ (reference sequence). This chain's CDR3 is CASSPNWGVDKYF. The CDR3 bases are TGTGCCAGCAGCCCTAATTGGGGGGTGGATAAGTATTTT.

This clonotype has just one count. The V gene is TRBV9, the J gene TRBJ2-3; D remains ambiguous. CDR3 size: 15 residues. Looked up from germline, CDR1 is SGDLS and CDR2 is YYNGEE. V dropped 2 bases and J dropped 3 bases, with 13 bases sitting between them. The DNA of the CDR3 is TGTGCCAGCAGCGTGACCTGGAGAATGACAGATACGCAGTATTTT. Translating gives CASSVTWRMTDTQYF.

At least ten counts were recorded for this clonotype. The chain's CDR3 is CASSEGDRGLYNQPQHF. Written as DNA, the CDR3 is TGCGCCAGCAGCGAAGGAGACAGGGGTCTGTACAATCAGCCCCAGCATTTT. The rearrangement uses TRBV5-1 and TRBJ1-5; 8 bases agree with TRBD1. With 4 bases clipped from V and 3 bases from J, the junction kept 12 bases outside the gene matches. Germline CDR1 and CDR2: SGHRS and YFSETQ. CDR3 length equals 17 residues.

The gene calls are TRBV6-2 or TRBV6-3 and TRBJ2-1, with D perhaps given as TRBD1 or TRBD2 (6 bases each). This CDR3 spans 15 amino acids. Trimming stripped 8 bases from V and 1 base from J, with 15 bases between. Germline values: CDR1 MNHEY, CDR2 SVGEGT. Here the CDR3 DNA reads TGTGCCAGCCTCCGAGAGGGGGGTTCCTACAATGAGCAGTTCTTC. This encodes CASLREGGSYNEQFF.

V gene TRBV2 combines with J gene TRBJ2-1, with TRBD2 identical over 11 bases. Trimming cost V 3 bases and J 10 bases; bases outside gene matches: 8. Germline-derived CDR1 and CDR2 are SNHLY and FYNNEI. The CDR3 loop spans 15 amino acids. CDR3 nucleotides: TGTGCCAGCAGTGAGGATAGCGGGAGGGCAAGAGAGCAGTTCTTC. Translation gives CASSEDSGRAREQFF.

The V gene is TRBV6-1, the J gene TRBJ2-3, with a possible D match to TRBD2 (6 bases). Trimming stripped 6 bases from V and 3 bases from J, with 10 bases between. CDR1 MNHNS and CDR2 SASEGT come from the germline V gene. The CDR3 totals 13 residues. CDR3 nucleotide sequence: TGTGCCAGCAGCGGGAGTGGGACAGATACGCAGTATTTT. Translated, it gives CASSGSGTDTQYF.

The genes are TRBV5-1 and TRBJ1-2, with D possibly matching TRBD1 (6 bases). The CDR3 is 15 residues long. Germline V gene lookup returns CDR1 SGHRS and CDR2 YFSETQ. Trimming stripped 0 bases from V and 4 bases from J, with 13 bases between. This CDR3 reads CASSLGTDVPYGYTF. The CDR3 coding sequence is TGCGCCAGCAGCTTGGGGACAGATGTTCCCTATGGCTACACCTTC.

This chain links TRBV3-1 with TRBJ2-5; D is unresolved. The V end lost 1 base, the J end lost 5 bases, and 11 bases lay between the germline ends. The CDR3 contains 14 residues. CDR1 and CDR2 (germline): LGHDT, YNNKEL (reference sequence). CDR3 nucleotide sequence: TGTGCCAGCAGCCAAGGTTTGATTGGGGAGACCCAGTACTTC. As protein: CASSQGLIGETQYF.

The chain has TRBV6-2 or TRBV6-3 and TRBJ2-7, with 8 bases that match TRBD1. J gave up 5 bases and V 6 bases, and 6 bases lay outside the gene matches. This CDR3 spans 13 amino acids. Germline-derived CDR1 and CDR2 are MNHEY and SVGEGT. The CDR3 DNA is TGTGCCAGCAGGCTCGGGACAGGAAACGAGCAGTACGTC. This encodes CASRLGTGNEQYV.

The V call is TRBV14, the J call TRBJ2-1; 8 nucleotides line up with TRBD1. V was clipped by 4 bases and J by 0 bases; unmatched bases: 11. Germline V gene data show CDR1 as SGHDN and CDR2 as FVKESK. CDR3 length: 18 amino acids. This CDR3 reads CASSLTDRVRFSYNEQFF. CDR3 DNA: TGTGCCAGCAGCCTGACGGACAGGGTAAGATTCTCCTACAATGAGCAGTTCTTC.

This clonotype was detected only a few times. The genes are TRBV7-9 and TRBJ2-3; TRBD2 aligns across 7 bases. This CDR3 spans 13 amino acids. The ends lost 6 bases at V and 5 bases at J; junction bases unmatched: 5. Looked up from germline, CDR1 is SEHNR and CDR2 is FQNEAQ (reference sequence). CDR3 in DNA: TGTGCCAGCAGTCACACGGGGGGAGATACGCAGTATTTT. Translated, it gives CASSHTGGDTQYF.

This clonotype came up a few times. The V and J genes are TRBV11-2 and TRBJ2-1, with D possibly matching TRBD2 (5 bases). There are 18 residues in the CDR3. Trimming stripped 1 base from V and 2 bases from J, with 18 bases between. Germline values: CDR1 SGHAT, CDR2 FQNNGV. The CDR3: CASSLVGPSLFPYNEQFF. CDR3 nucleotides: TGTGCCAGCAGCTTAGTCGGGCCTAGCCTTTTCCCCTACAATGAGCAGTTCTTC.

This clonotype was detected only a few times. The rearrangement uses TRBV4-1 and TRBJ2-3, with TRBD1 matching 9 bases. The J segment lost 3 bases and the V segment lost 1 base, leaving 11 bases of the junction unmatched. In germline, CDR1 is MGHRA, CDR2 YSYEKL. This CDR3 is 18 amino acids long. In nucleotides, the CDR3 is TGCGCCAGCAGCCAAGTTCTACCAGGGACAGGGCGGACAGATACGCAGTATTTT. It yields the protein CASSQVLPGTGRTDTQYF.

This clonotype was counted many times. V is TRBV6-1 and J is TRBJ1-6; 8 bases line up with TRBD1. Germline assignment: CDR1 MNHNS and CDR2 SASEGT. J was trimmed by 6 bases and V by 6 bases; bases with no gene match: 1. This CDR3 comprises 13 residues. The CDR3 DNA reads TGTGCCAGCAGCACAGGGGGTAATTCACCCCTCCACTTT. It specifies CASSTGGNSPLHF.

This chain joins TRBV27 and TRBJ2-3; 10 bases align to TRBD2. The CDR3 has 17 residues. Germline loops: CDR1 MNHEY, CDR2 SMNVEV (reference sequence). V lost 0 bases and J lost 5; bases outside the gene matches: 8. The CDR3 DNA reads TGTGCCAGCAGTTTATCAGGTCCTAGCGGGAGTCTAGATACGCAGTATTTT. It translates to CASSLSGPSGSLDTQYF.

There are a few counts of this clonotype. The chain is built from TRBV11-1 and TRBJ2-7, with TRBD1 as a possible D gene (5 bases). CDR1 and CDR2 (germline): SGHAT, FQDESV (reference sequence). V was pared by 5 bases and J by 6 bases, with 14 bases between. The CDR3 has 13 amino acids. The CDR3 is CASSPSRAAEQYF. CDR3 DNA: TGTGCCAGCAGCCCCTCCAGGGCCGCCGAGCAGTACTTC.

This clonotype was seen more than once but under ten times. This chain uses TRBV15 with TRBJ2-1, with D perhaps matching TRBD2 (6 bases). This CDR3 spans 13 amino acids. Germline V lookup: CDR1 LNHNV, CDR2 YYDKDF (reference sequence). Trimming removed 3 bases at V and 6 bases at J, with 9 bases between. This chain's CDR3 is CATSRGLSNEQFF. CDR3 sequence (DNA): TGTGCCACCAGCAGGGGACTTTCCAATGAGCAGTTCTTC.

In its sample, this clonotype was seen a few times. Relative to the germline gene, one junction end is altered; a read error may explain this. The chain recombines TRBV20-1 with TRBJ1-4; 8 nucleotides match TRBD1. From germline, CDR1 is DFQATT and CDR2 SNEGSKA (reference sequence). This CDR3 is built from 14 residues. The CDR3 sequence is CSARGQGSNEKLFF. CDR3 DNA: TGCAGTGCGAGAGGACAGGGTAGTAATGAAAAACTGTTTTTT.

This chain joins TRBV28 and TRBJ1-5; D might be TRBD1 (5 bases). Trimming removed 2 bases from V and 7 bases from J, with 12 bases in between. The CDR3 totals 14 residues. Germline V gene sequence: CDR1 MDHEN, CDR2 SYDVKM. CDR3 nucleotide sequence: TGTGCCAGCAGTTTACGGTGGGACGGGCAGCCCCAGCATTTT. Encoded protein: CASSLRWDGQPQHF.

There are a few counts of this clonotype. The junction differs from germline at one of its ends, possibly a read error. V gene TRBV7-2 combines with J gene TRBJ2-1, with TRBD2 matching 9 bases. The CDR3 has 14 amino acids. The germline V gene has CDR1 SGHTA and CDR2 FQGNSA. The DNA of the CDR3 is TGTGCCAGCAGCGGCGGGGGGGTCTACAATGAGCAGCTCTTC. The encoded protein is CASSGGGVYNEQLF.